One and the same sample provided the 32 T cell receptor beta chains below, sequenced in a study of T-cell memory formation after mild COVID-19. Each CDR3 protein is one row after TCRdb ran MiXCR on the 5' RACE reads. The sample has 250,000 to 300,000 distinct CDR3 sequences; around 17% are singletons. The sample taken for sequencing was PBMCs or a T cell subset sorted from them (not recorded which). Receptor source: a young man who had mild COVID-19 (a few samples of this study predate the infection). Cell type and time point are not known.

This clonotype was counted between two and nine times. Here the CDR3 reads CSVGQGTYEQYF. CDR3 nucleotide sequence: TGCAGCGTTGGACAGGGGACGTACGAGCAGTACTTC. This chain uses TRBV29-1 with TRBJ2-7, with 8 bases fitting TRBD1. The CDR3 is made up of 12 amino acids. V was clipped by 4 bases and J by 4 bases; unmatched bases: 3. From germline, CDR1 is SQVTM and CDR2 ANQGSEA.

This chain connects TRBV12-3 or TRBV12-4 to TRBJ2-5; D is unresolved. Trimming cost V 6 bases and J 2 bases, with 13 bases left between them. The CDR3 is 14 residues long. DNA for the CDR3: TGTGCCAGCAGCCGCGCCGGCCCACAAGAGACCCAGTACTTC. This codes for CASSRAGPQETQYF.

This clonotype has more than one count but fewer than ten. The CDR3 is CASTPDYEKLFF. For the CDR3, the DNA is TGTGCCAGCACTCCCGATTATGAAAAACTGTTTTTT. The chain carries TRBV6-5 and TRBJ1-4; D gene uncertain. Germline values: CDR1 MNHEY, CDR2 SVGAGI. The ends were cut back, 7 bases at V and 6 bases at J, with 9 bases in the middle. CDR3 length: 12 amino acids.

This clonotype was picked up a small number of times. The chain couples TRBV7-8 to TRBJ2-2; TRBD2 might be the D (5 bases). CDR3 length: 15 residues. The ends were cut back, 1 base at V and 5 bases at J, with 11 bases in the middle. Germline V CDR1 and CDR2: SGHVS, FQNEAQ. The CDR3 DNA reads TGTGCCAGCAGCTTAGGCCCTCCGGGGACCGGGGAGCTGTTTTTT. Translation: CASSLGPPGTGELFF.

Ten or more counts support this clonotype. The chain joins TRBV12-3 or TRBV12-4 to TRBJ2-7; 11 bases are shared with TRBD1. The CDR3 has 17 amino acids. V shed 4 bases, J shed 0 bases, and the junction held 8 bases outside the gene matches. The DNA for the CDR3 is TGTGCCAGCAGTTCGGGGACAGGGGGTCTACGCTCCTACGAGCAGTACTTC. It encodes CASSSGTGGLRSYEQYF.

This chain connects TRBV18 to TRBJ2-1; 7 bases map to TRBD1. CDR1 is KGHSH, CDR2 LQKENI, per germline. This CDR3 has 15 amino acids. V was clipped by 3 bases and J by 9 bases; unmatched bases: 11. This CDR3 reads CASSPYRGRVGEQFF. Here the CDR3 DNA reads TGTGCCAGCTCACCCTACAGGGGTCGGGTTGGTGAGCAGTTCTTC. Filled out from reference TRBV18 and TRBJ2-1, the complete variable domain reads NAGVMQNPRHLVRRRGQEARLRCSPMKGHSHVYWYRQLPEEGLKFMVYLQKENIIDESGMPKERFSAEFPKEGPSILRIQQVVRGDSAAYFCASSPYRGRVGEQFFGPGTRLTVL.

The J gene is TRBJ2-7, the V gene TRBV2, with D perhaps TRBD1 (6 bases). CDR3 length equals 15 residues. Per the germline V gene, CDR1 is SNHLY and CDR2 is FYNNEI. V lost 7 bases and J lost 6, with 22 bases in between. CDR3 amino acids: CASTERAYRAFEQYF. CDR3 sequence (DNA): TGTGCCAGCACCGAAAGGGCCTACAGGGCATTCGAGCAGTACTTC.

This clonotype appeared a few times. This chain links TRBV10-3 with TRBJ2-5, with D hard to call. CDR1 ENHRY and CDR2 SYGVKD come from the germline V gene. The germline V and J ends were trimmed by 0 bases and 1 base, with 9 bases remaining between them. The CDR3 sequence is 15 residues long. CDR3 DNA: TGTGCCATCAGTGAGTCGGTGGCGGCCCAAGAGACCCAGTACTTC. Residues: CAISESVAAQETQYF.

The V and J genes are TRBV7-9 and TRBJ2-4; TRBD1 matches at 11 bases. J lost 9 bases, V lost 5 bases, and 6 bases had no gene match. The germline V gene encodes CDR1 SEHNR and CDR2 FQNEAQ (reference sequence). CDR3 size: 14 residues. DNA for the CDR3: TGTGCCAGCAGCGCCGGGACAGGGGGTGGCATTCAGTACTTC. It codes for CASSAGTGGGIQYF.

This clonotype occurred a few times. The CDR3 region is CASSLDATADTQYF. CDR3 DNA sequence: TGTGCCAGCAGCTTAGACGCGACGGCAGATACGCAGTATTTT. The genes are TRBV7-6 and TRBJ2-3; D is undetermined. Germline V gives CDR1 SGHVS, CDR2 FNYEAQ. This CDR3 comprises 14 residues. Deletions cut 1 base from V and 4 bases from J, with 9 bases between. Supplemented by reference TRBV7-6 and TRBJ2-3, the full variable domain reads GAGVSQSPRYKVTKRGQDVALRCDPISGHVSLYWYRQALGQGPEFLTYFNYEAQQDKSGLPNDRFSAERPEGSISTLTIQRTEQRDSAMYRCASSLDATADTQYFGPGTRLTVL.

The chain has TRBV4-2 and TRBJ1-1; TRBD1 might be the D (5 bases). Trimming took off 0 bases at V and 2 bases at J, with 19 bases between the two ends. The CDR3 loop spans 18 amino acids. Germline CDR1 and CDR2: LGHNA and YNFKEQ. Here the CDR3 reads CASSQDERATGLNTEAFF. CDR3 in DNA: TGTGCCAGCAGCCAAGATGAGCGGGCTACAGGTCTTAACACTGAAGCTTTCTTT.

This chain uses TRBV5-1 with TRBJ2-7; a possible D gene is TRBD1 (6 bases). Per germline, CDR1 SGHRS and CDR2 YFSETQ. The ends were cut back, 4 bases at V and 6 bases at J, with 23 bases in the middle. CDR3 size: 16 residues. The CDR3 reads CASSGGQTSFYGEQYF. In nucleotides, the CDR3 is TGCGCCAGCAGCGGAGGACAGACCTCCTTCTACGGCGAGCAGTACTTC. The whole variable domain, remainder taken from reference TRBV5-1 and TRBJ2-7, is KAGVTQTPRYLIKTRGQQVTLSCSPISGHRSVSWYQQTPGQGLQFLFEYFSETQRNKGNFPGRFSGRQFSNSRSEMNVSTLELGDSALYLCASSGGQTSFYGEQYFGPGTRLTVT.

The V and J genes are TRBV4-2 and TRBJ2-7; 8 bases fit TRBD1. This CDR3 is 17 amino acids long. V trimming: 2 bases; J trimming: 6 bases; junction bases outside the gene matches: 15. CDR1 is LGHNA, CDR2 YNFKEQ, per germline. In nucleotides, the CDR3 is TGTGCCAGCAGCCAACCCGGACAGGGTTCGGTATCCGGCGAGCAGTACTTC. Its translation is CASSQPGQGSVSGEQYF.

The gene calls are TRBV9 and TRBJ2-3; D remains ambiguous. The germline gives CDR1 SGDLS, CDR2 YYNGEE. The V end lost 3 bases, the J end lost 10 bases, and 12 bases lay between the germline ends. This CDR3 has 12 amino acids. The CDR3 coding sequence is TGTGCCAGCAGCGGAAGTTCGCCAGCGCAGTATTTT. This codes for CASSGSSPAQYF. Based on the CDR3 plus reference TRBV9 and TRBJ2-3, the full variable domain is DSGVTQTPKHLITATGQRVTLRCSPRSGDLSVYWYQQSLDQGLQFLIQYYNGEERAKGNILERFSAQQFPDLHSELNLSSLELGDSALYFCASSGSSPAQYFGPGTRLTVL.

J is TRBJ2-3 and V is TRBV7-2, with 8 nucleotides matching TRBD1. CDR1 is SGHTA, CDR2 FQGNSA, per germline. V lost 5 bases to trimming and J lost 5 bases; unmatched junction nucleotides: 15. CDR3 length equals 17 residues. The CDR3 bases are TGTGCCAGCAGCCGGCAAGCGGCAGGGGGCTATGGAGATACGCAGTATTTT. It encodes CASSRQAAGGYGDTQYF.

The chain employs TRBV30 and TRBJ2-6; D gene uncertain. The V and J ends lost 2 bases and 2 bases respectively, with 16 bases between them. The V gene's germline CDR1 is GTSNPN and CDR2 SVGIG (reference sequence). The CDR3 has 17 amino acids. The CDR3: CAWSRHTLSTGANVLTF. The CDR3 DNA is TGTGCCTGGAGTCGCCACACGCTTTCGACTGGGGCCAACGTCCTGACTTTC.

In nucleotides, the CDR3 is TGCAGTGCTAGAGATACGGCGGGGGGGTACGAGCAGTACGTC. This sequence encodes CSARDTAGGYEQYV. The chain uses TRBV20-1 and TRBJ2-7; TRBD2 matches 9 bases. Germline assignment: CDR1 DFQATT and CDR2 SNEGSKA (reference sequence). The CDR3 runs to 14 residues. J lost 4 bases, V lost 0 bases, and 4 bases had no gene match.

Ten or more counts support this clonotype. This chain links TRBV4-2 with TRBJ2-3; D call uncertain. The CDR3 consists of 13 residues. Germline values: CDR1 LGHNA, CDR2 YNFKEQ. V lost 0 bases and J 4 bases, leaving 5 bases between the germline ends. CDR3 coding DNA: TGTGCCAGCAGCCAAGATCTTGCAGATACGCAGTATTTT. Protein product: CASSQDLADTQYF.

The chain recombines TRBV11-2 with TRBJ2-3; D is uncertain. The CDR3 is 12 amino acids. Per germline, CDR1 SGHAT and CDR2 FQNNGV. Trimming shortened V by 5 bases and J by 4 bases, and 7 bases separated the two germline ends. The CDR3 nucleotides read TGTGCCAGCAGCATCGACTCAGATACGCAGTATTTT. This encodes CASSIDSDTQYF.

V is TRBV27 and J is TRBJ1-6; D gene unclear. This CDR3 has 12 residues. Germline lookup yields CDR1 MNHEY and CDR2 SMNVEV (reference sequence). V was shortened by 3 bases and J by 8 bases, with 5 bases between the two germline ends. The CDR3 DNA is TGTGCCAGCAGTTTTTTTGATTCACCCCTCCACTTT. Encoded protein: CASSFFDSPLHF.

This clonotype has only a few counts. V is TRBV6-2 or TRBV6-3 and J is TRBJ2-1; tentatively, D is TRBD1 (5 bases). The CDR3 has 15 amino acids. The V gene's germline CDR1 is MNHEY and CDR2 SVGEGT. Trimming took off 6 bases at V and 0 bases at J, with 12 bases between the two ends. The CDR3 protein is CASRSGLSSYNEQFF. DNA of the CDR3: TGTGCCAGCAGATCAGGGTTAAGCTCCTACAATGAGCAGTTCTTC.

The chain recombines TRBV7-9 with TRBJ2-5; D unresolved. Trimming stripped 7 bases from V and 7 bases from J, with 19 bases between. The CDR3 spans 14 residues. Germline V lookup: CDR1 SEHNR, CDR2 FQNEAQ (reference sequence). In nucleotides, the CDR3 is TGTGCCAGCACCATAAGCACAGCCGATGTGACCCAGTACTTC. Amino acid sequence: CASTISTADVTQYF.

The chain combines TRBV29-1 with TRBJ2-5; D gene unclear. From germline, CDR1 is SQVTM and CDR2 ANQGSEA. This CDR3 spans 11 amino acids. V was trimmed by 6 bases and J by 7 bases, leaving 12 bases between them. The CDR3 DNA follows: TGCAGCGTCGACGTGGTGGGGACCCAGTACTTC. It codes for CSVDVVGTQYF.

This clonotype was observed at least ten times. This chain uses TRBV5-1 with TRBJ2-3; D not certain. V shed 4 bases and J shed 2 bases, with 5 bases lying between them. Germline V lookup: CDR1 SGHRS, CDR2 YFSETQ. The CDR3 contains 12 residues. In DNA form, the CDR3 reads TGCGCCAGCAGCCACCTCACAGATACGCAGTATTTT. As protein: CASSHLTDTQYF.

V usage is TRBV5-1 and J usage is TRBJ1-2; no reliable D call. V was trimmed by 4 bases and J by 5 bases, leaving 9 bases between them. Germline CDR1 reads SGHRS; CDR2 reads YFSETQ. The CDR3 contains 12 residues. The CDR3 DNA reads TGCGCCAGCAGCGACGGAGGTTATGGCTACACCTTC. It yields the protein CASSDGGYGYTF.

The chain is built from TRBV5-8 and TRBJ1-2; TRBD1 aligns across 8 bases. Germline assignment: CDR1 SGHTS and CDR2 YDEGEE. J lost 2 bases, V lost 3 bases, and 6 bases had no gene match. This CDR3 is built from 15 residues. CDR3 in DNA: TGTGCCAGCAGCTGGGGGGACAGGCCAAACTATGGCTACACCTTC. It encodes CASSWGDRPNYGYTF. The full variable domain, in which reference TRBV5-8 and TRBJ1-2 provide the parts outside the CDR3, is EAGVTQSPTHLIKTRGQQATLRCSPISGHTSVYWYQQALGLGLQFLLWYDEGEERNRGNFPPRFSGRQFPNYSSELNVNALELEDSALYLCASSWGDRPNYGYTFGSGTRLTVV.

This clonotype was recorded a few times. The chain is built from TRBV14 and TRBJ2-3; D remains ambiguous. From germline, CDR1 is SGHDN and CDR2 FVKESK. With 6 bases removed from V and 4 bases from J, the gap between germline ends came to 8 bases. The CDR3 has 12 amino acids. The CDR3 region is CASRRDADTQYF. The DNA for the CDR3 is TGTGCCAGCAGGCGAGATGCAGATACGCAGTATTTT. Combining the CDR3 with reference TRBV14 and TRBJ2-3 gives the whole variable domain EAGVTQFPSHSVIEKGQTVTLRCDPISGHDNLYWYRRVMGKEIKFLLHFVKESKQDESGMPNNRFLAERTGGTYSTLKVQPAELEDSGVYFCASRRDADTQYFGPGTRLTVL.

CDR3 bases: TGTGCCAGCAGCTTAGTTGAGGTCGGGAGCACAGATACGCAGTATTTT. It translates to CASSLVEVGSTDTQYF. The gene calls are TRBV7-9 and TRBJ2-3; D not certain. Germline CDR1 SEHNR, CDR2 FQNEAQ (reference sequence). Trimming removed 1 base from V and 0 bases from J, with 11 bases in between. The CDR3 consists of 16 residues.

This clonotype was observed at least ten times. The chain links TRBV5-1 to TRBJ2-7; D may be TRBD1 (6 bases). Germline-derived CDR1 and CDR2 are SGHRS and YFSETQ. This CDR3 has 14 amino acids. V was cut by 4 bases and J by 1 base, with 12 bases left in between. CDR3 sequence reads: CASSREGQSYEQYF. CDR3 bases: TGCGCCAGCAGCCGAGAGGGACAATCCTACGAGCAGTACTTC. The variable domain in full, completed from reference TRBV5-1 and TRBJ2-7, reads KAGVTQTPRYLIKTRGQQVTLSCSPISGHRSVSWYQQTPGQGLQFLFEYFSETQRNKGNFPGRFSGRQFSNSRSEMNVSTLELGDSALYLCASSREGQSYEQYFGPGTRLTVT.

The gene calls are TRBV11-2 and TRBJ2-7; the D is unclear. This CDR3 contains 11 residues. Per germline, CDR1 SGHAT and CDR2 FQNNGV. Trimming stripped 4 bases from V and 3 bases from J, with 4 bases between. CDR3 protein: CASSSNYEQYV. The CDR3 DNA reads TGTGCCAGCAGCTCGAACTACGAGCAGTACGTC.

V is TRBV20-1 and J is TRBJ2-5; D unresolved. The CDR3 contains 13 residues. The V end lost 7 bases, the J end lost 0 bases, and 12 bases lay between the germline ends. Germline-derived CDR1 and CDR2 are DFQATT and SNEGSKA (reference sequence). CDR3 nucleotides: TGCAGTGGCCTCGCAGTCAACCAAGAGACCCAGTACTTC. Translated: CSGLAVNQETQYF.

A few counts support this clonotype. The chain has TRBV9 and TRBJ2-2; D unresolved. V dropped 0 bases and J dropped 7 bases, with 13 bases sitting between them. CDR1 is SGDLS, CDR2 YYNGEE, per germline. The CDR3 covers 15 residues. The CDR3 region has the DNA TGTGCCAGCAGCGTAGGGACGGTTCATCACGGGGAGCTGTTTTTT. This translates into CASSVGTVHHGELFF.